This T cell receptor (beta chain) was obtained from a study of T-cell reconstitution after alpha-beta-depleted transplantation in children. The CDR3 totals 14 residues. The V and J ends lost 6 bases and 4 bases, in that order; junction bases with no gene match: 4. This clonotype has at least ten counts. Preparation of the TCRbeta library involved a method that used unique molecular identifiers. TCRdb analysed the PCR reads with MiXCR anew, one entry per CDR3 protein. Of about 200,000 distinct CDR3 sequences in the sample, 6.6% were seen once. The sequence derives from a boy aged 2 to 9 with acute lymphoblastic leukemia, due to receive a stem cell transplant. This material consisted of PBMCs, taken before TCRalphabeta/CD19-depleted stem cell transplant. This chain links TRBV12-3 or TRBV12-4 with TRBJ2-1; TRBD2 aligns across 9 bases. The DNA for the CDR3 is TGTGCCAGCAGCGGGACTAGCCTTTACAATGAGCAGTTCTTC. This translates into CASSGTSLYNEQFF.